This T cell receptor beta chain appears in the sequencing data of a study of blood T cell repertoires in COVID-19. Study in general: Whether acute or convalescent, the COVID-19 samples came from the United States, Italy and Spain. PBMCs, B-cell-depleted T cells, or T cells provided the cDNA or gDNA that made up the material.

Germline values: CDR1 SGDLS, CDR2 YYNGEE. Trimming took 2 bases from V and 1 from J, leaving 8 bases between them. The CDR3 length is 14 residues. Per the original data handling: Reference gene primer amplification gave estimated nucleated cell counts. Clones were sequenced by immunoSEQ multiplex PCR, and TCRdb holds only the in-frame ones, with some missing. V and J calls plus clone size are reproduced from that table; the DNA served to infer D and trimming. The data contain 250,000 to 300,000 clones, roughly 90% of them seen just once; the ten biggest clones take up around 2%. The TCR was taken from a man aged 45-65 years with acute or convalescent COVID-19. The sequencing sample was made of peripheral blood. The rearrangement links TRBV9 to TRBJ2-3; maybe TRBD2 (5 bases). The DNA of the CDR3 is TGTGCCAGCAGCGTGCTCGGGGGCACAGATACGCAGTATTTT. This translates into CASSVLGGTDTQYF.